This T cell receptor beta chain was profiled in a study of Graves' ophthalmopathy and Graves' hyperthyroidism. For the study at large: Peripheral blood was collected at initial diagnosis, before any treatment.

Trimming shortened V by 0 bases and J by 1 base, and 4 bases separated the two germline ends. The CDR3 has 13 residues. The germline gives CDR1 SQVTM, CDR2 ANQGSEA. The authors amplified TCR beta CDR3 regions, and they did so from RNA transcripts for repertoire sequencing. HTBI primers primed a first-round RT-PCR, and a second-round multiplex PCR followed. TCRdb re-analysed the multiplex PCR reads in MiXCR, keeping a single row per CDR3 protein. The profile covers hundreds of thousands of distinct CDR3 sequences, with around a fifth appearing a single time and more than 5.5% taken by the ten largest. Hyperthyroidism counted as stable given no ophthalmopathy within 18 months of follow-up. Hyperthyroidism cases were recent diagnoses of under 2 months' duration in people aged 18 to 65. This clonotype has a count of ten or more.

This sequence was found in a woman under 30 with stable Graves' hyperthyroidism. Some clones in this sample may be carry-over from other donors' samples. Sequenced sample: peripheral blood. The chain has TRBV29-1 and TRBJ2-4; no firm D call. CDR3 in DNA: TGCAGCGTTGAAGATGGGGCCAAAAACATTCAGTACTTC. The encoded protein is CSVEDGAKNIQYF.